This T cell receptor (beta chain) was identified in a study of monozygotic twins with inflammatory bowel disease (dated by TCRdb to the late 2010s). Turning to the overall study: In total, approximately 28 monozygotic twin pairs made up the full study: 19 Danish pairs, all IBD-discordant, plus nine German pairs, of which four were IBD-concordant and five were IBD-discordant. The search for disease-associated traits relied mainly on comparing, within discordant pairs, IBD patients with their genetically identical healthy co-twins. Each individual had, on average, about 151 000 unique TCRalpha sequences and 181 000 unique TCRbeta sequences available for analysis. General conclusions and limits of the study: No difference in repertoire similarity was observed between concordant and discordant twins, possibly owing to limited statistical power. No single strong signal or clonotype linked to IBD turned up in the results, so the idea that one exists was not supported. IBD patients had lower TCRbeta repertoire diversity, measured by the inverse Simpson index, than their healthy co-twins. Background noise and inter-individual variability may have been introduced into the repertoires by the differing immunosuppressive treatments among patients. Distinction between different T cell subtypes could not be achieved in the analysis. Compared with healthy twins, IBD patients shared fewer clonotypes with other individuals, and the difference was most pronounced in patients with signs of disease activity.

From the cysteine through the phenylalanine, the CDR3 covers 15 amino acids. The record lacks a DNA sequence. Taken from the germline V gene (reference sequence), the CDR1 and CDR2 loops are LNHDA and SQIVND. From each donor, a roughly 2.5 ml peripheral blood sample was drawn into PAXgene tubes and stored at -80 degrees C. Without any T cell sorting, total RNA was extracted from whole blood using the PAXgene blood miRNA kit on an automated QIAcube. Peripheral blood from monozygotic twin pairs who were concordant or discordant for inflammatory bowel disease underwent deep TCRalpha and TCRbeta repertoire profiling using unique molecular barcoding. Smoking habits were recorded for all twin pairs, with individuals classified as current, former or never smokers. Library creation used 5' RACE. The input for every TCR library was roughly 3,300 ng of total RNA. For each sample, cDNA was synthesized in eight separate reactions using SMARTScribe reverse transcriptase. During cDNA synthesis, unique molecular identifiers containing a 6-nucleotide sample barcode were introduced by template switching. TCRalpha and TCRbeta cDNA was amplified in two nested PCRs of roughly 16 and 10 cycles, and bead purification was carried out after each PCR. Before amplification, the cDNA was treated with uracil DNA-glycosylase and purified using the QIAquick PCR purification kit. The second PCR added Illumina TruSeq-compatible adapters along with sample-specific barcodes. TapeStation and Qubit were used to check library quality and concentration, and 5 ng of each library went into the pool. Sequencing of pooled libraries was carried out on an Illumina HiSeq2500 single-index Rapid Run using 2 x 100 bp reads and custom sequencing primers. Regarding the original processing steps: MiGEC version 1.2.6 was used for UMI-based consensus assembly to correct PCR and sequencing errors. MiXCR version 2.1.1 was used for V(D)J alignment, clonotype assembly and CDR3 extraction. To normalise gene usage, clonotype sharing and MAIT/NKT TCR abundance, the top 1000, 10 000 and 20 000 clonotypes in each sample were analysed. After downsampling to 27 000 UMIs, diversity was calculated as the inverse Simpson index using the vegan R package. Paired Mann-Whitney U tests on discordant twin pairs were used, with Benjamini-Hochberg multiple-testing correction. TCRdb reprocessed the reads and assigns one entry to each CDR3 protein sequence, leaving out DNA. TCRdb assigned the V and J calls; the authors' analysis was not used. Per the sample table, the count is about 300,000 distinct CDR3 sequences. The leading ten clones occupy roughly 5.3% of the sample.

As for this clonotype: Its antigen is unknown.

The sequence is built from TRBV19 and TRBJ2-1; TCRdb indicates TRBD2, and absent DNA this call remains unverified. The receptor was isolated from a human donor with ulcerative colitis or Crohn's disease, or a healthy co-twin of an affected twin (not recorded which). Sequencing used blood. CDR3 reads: CASSPLAGGRNEQFF.